The 21 T cell receptor beta chains below were found in one sample sequenced in a study of early stage breast cancer tumors (dated by TCRdb to about 2017). Preparation of the library involved the immunoSEQ multiplex PCR assay. The table comes from immuneACCESS by way of TCRdb, which keeps in-frame sequences with V and J called. Part of the clones is missing from these tables; in studies checked, under half for an unresolved V gene and the rest for unknown reasons. Recorded for this sample are tens of thousands of clones; more than 65% of them occurred a single time. The top ten constitute 3% to 4.5% of the sample. The sample comprised blood. Receptors originate from a person in their sixties or seventies with breast cancer.

J is TRBJ2-1 and V is TRBV10-3; 8 nucleotides align to TRBD2. V trimming: 11 bases; J trimming: 7 bases; junction bases outside the gene matches: 4. CDR1 is ENHRY, CDR2 SYGVKD, per germline. The CDR3 runs 11 residues. CDR3 coding DNA: TGTGCCTACGGGAGGGGGAATGAGCAGTTCTTC. This gives the protein CAYGRGNEQFF.

Written as DNA, the CDR3 is TGTGCCAGCAGTTTAAAGGTGACGGTGCAAGGGACCCGACCGGGCCAGGAAGAGACCCAGTACTTC. Amino acid sequence: CASSLKVTVQGTRPGQEETQYF. The V and J genes are TRBV28 and TRBJ2-5, with D possibly called TRBD1 or TRBD2 (5 bases each). This CDR3 is built from 22 residues. V lost 2 bases and J lost 3, with 34 bases in between. Germline CDR1 and CDR2: MDHEN and SYDVKM.

This clone has just one count. Other nucleotide sequences from this sample produce the same CDR3. The rearrangement uses TRBV6-1 and TRBJ2-7; D is unclear. The CDR3 consists of 12 residues. V was shortened by 2 bases and J by 4 bases, with 6 bases between the two germline ends. In germline, CDR1 is MNHNS, CDR2 SASEGT. The CDR3 DNA is TGTGCCAGCAGTGAATTAGTGTACGAGCAGTACTTC. It yields the protein CASSELVYEQYF.

This clone has a handful of counts. The V and J genes are TRBV28 and TRBJ2-7; D may be TRBD2 (5 bases). This CDR3 has 11 residues. Per germline, CDR1 MDHEN and CDR2 SYDVKM. V was pared by 8 bases and J by 6 bases, with 11 bases between. CDR3 nucleotides: TGTGCCAGCCGGGGTAATGGCGAGCAGTACTTC. Encoded protein: CASRGNGEQYF.

The CDR3 DNA reads TGTGCCAGCAGCTTAGGGACCCACTATGGCTACACCTTC. Protein sequence: CASSLGTHYGYTF. The V call is TRBV11-3, the J call TRBJ1-2; D is unresolved. The V end lost 1 base, the J end lost 3 bases, and 6 bases lay between the germline ends. The length of the CDR3 is 13 residues. CDR1 is SGHNT, CDR2 YENEEA, per germline.

This chain uses TRBV6-1 with TRBJ2-3, with D maybe TRBD2 (7 bases). V shed 1 base and J shed 2 bases, with 10 bases lying between them. Germline-derived CDR1 and CDR2 are MNHNS and SASEGT. The CDR3 consists of 15 residues. DNA for the CDR3: TGTGCCAGCAGTGAAGGGGGGGGCTTCACAGATACGCAGTATTTT. Protein sequence: CASSEGGGFTDTQYF.

The chain has TRBV6-5 and TRBJ2-1; 11 positions agree with TRBD2. The junction had 9 bases not matched to a gene; V was cut back by 8 bases and J by 6 bases. The CDR3 runs 15 residues. CDR1 is MNHEY and CDR2 is SVGAGI in the germline V gene. CDR3 sequence: CASRSGGAHGNEQFF. DNA of the CDR3: TGTGCCAGCCGTAGCGGGGGGGCGCACGGCAATGAGCAGTTCTTC.

V usage is TRBV5-1 and J usage is TRBJ2-3, with 7 bases lining up with TRBD2. Germline loops: CDR1 SGHRS, CDR2 YFSETQ. There are 16 residues in the CDR3. Trimming at V came to 0 bases and at J to 1 base, leaving 5 bases not matched to a gene. CDR3 loop: CASSLVAAGGTDTQYF. The CDR3 region has the DNA TGCGCCAGCAGCTTGGTTGCGGCGGGGGGCACAGATACGCAGTATTTT.

The rearrangement joins TRBV19 to TRBJ2-5; the D gene could be TRBD1 or TRBD2 (6 bases each). V was shortened by 10 bases and J by 5 bases, with 26 bases between the two germline ends. Germline V lookup: CDR1 LNHDA, CDR2 SQIVND (reference sequence). CDR3 length equals 16 residues. CDR3 in DNA: TGTGCCACCAGGCGTAACCTACCACAGGGAGGCGAGACCCAGTACTTC. It codes for CATRRNLPQGGETQYF.

V usage is TRBV7-9 and J usage is TRBJ1-6; no clear D gene. V was trimmed by 2 bases and J by 9 bases, leaving 11 bases between them. This CDR3 is built from 14 residues. Germline V gives CDR1 SEHNR, CDR2 FQNEAQ (reference sequence). CDR3 coding DNA: TGTGCCAGCAGCTTATACTCCGATGGTTCACCCCTCCACTTT. Amino acids: CASSLYSDGSPLHF.

This chain joins TRBV29-1 and TRBJ1-3, with D possibly TRBD1 on 5 matching bases. V lost 4 bases to trimming and J lost 2 bases, with 9 bases between them. Germline V CDR1 and CDR2: SQVTM, ANQGSEA. The CDR3 is 13 residues long. The CDR3 reads CSVVEGTGNTIYF. The CDR3, as DNA: TGCAGCGTTGTCGAGGGGACTGGAAACACCATATATTTT.

CDR3 bases: TGTGCCAGTAGTATAGGAGGGACTTTTACCTACGAGCAGTACTTC. As protein: CASSIGGTFTYEQYF. The chain employs TRBV19 and TRBJ2-7; the D gene is possibly TRBD2 (6 bases). CDR1 is LNHDA and CDR2 is SQIVND in the germline V gene (reference sequence). The CDR3 is 15 amino acids. V shed 1 base and J shed 2 bases, with 12 bases lying between them.

V gene TRBV7-2 combines with J gene TRBJ1-1, with 10 bases matching TRBD1. J lost 0 bases, V lost 5 bases, and 6 bases had no gene match. CDR1 SGHTA and CDR2 FQGNSA come from the germline V gene. CDR3 length: 16 amino acids. Here the CDR3 DNA reads TGTGCCAGCAGCCTGGGACAGGGGACTTTGAACACTGAAGCTTTCTTT. It translates to CASSLGQGTLNTEAFF. Based on the CDR3 plus reference TRBV7-2 and TRBJ1-1, the full variable domain is GAGVSQSPSNKVTEKGKDVELRCDPISGHTALYWYRQSLGQGLEFLIYFQGNSAPDKSGLPSDRFSAERTGGSVSTLTIQRTQQEDSAVYLCASSLGQGTLNTEAFFGQGTRLTVV.

The rearrangement links TRBV7-9 to TRBJ1-4; weak D call: TRBD1 (5 bases). Germline V CDR1 and CDR2: SEHNR, FQNEAQ (reference sequence). The CDR3 runs 12 residues. V shed 11 bases and J shed 7 bases, with 14 bases lying between them. Here the CDR3 DNA reads TGTGCCTGGCAGGGAAGGGGTGAAAAACTGTTTTTT. Translated: CAWQGRGEKLFF.

The rearrangement joins TRBV5-4 to TRBJ1-1; 9 nucleotides match TRBD1. This CDR3 is built from 14 residues. Germline values: CDR1 SGHNT, CDR2 YYREEE (reference sequence). J lost 3 bases, V lost 2 bases, and 2 bases had no gene match. The CDR3 DNA reads as TGTGCCAGCAGCTTCGACAGGGGGTACACTGAAGCTTTCTTT. Its protein product is CASSFDRGYTEAFF. Combining the CDR3 with reference TRBV5-4 and TRBJ1-1 gives the whole variable domain ETGVTQSPTHLIKTRGQQVTLRCSSQSGHNTVSWYQQALGQGPQFIFQYYREEENGRGNFPPRFSGLQFPNYSSELNVNALELDDSALYLCASSFDRGYTEAFFGQGTRLTVV.

Regarding this clone: The sample has other DNA sequences that encode this CDR3 too. The rearrangement links TRBV7-9 to TRBJ1-2; D perhaps matches TRBD1 (6 bases). CDR1 is SEHNR, CDR2 FQNEAQ, per germline (reference sequence). The CDR3 is 14 residues long. The V end was cut by 4 bases, the J end by 7 bases, with 16 bases between. CDR3 sequence (DNA): TGTGCCAGCAGCTCTTCCGGGGGCGCGGGTGGCTACACCTTC. It encodes CASSSSGGAGGYTF.

The V gene is TRBV11-2, the J gene TRBJ2-7; TRBD1 matches 11 bases. With V trimmed by 5 bases and J by 1 base, 4 bases remained unmatched. The CDR3 is 15 residues long. In germline, CDR1 is SGHAT, CDR2 FQNNGV. CDR3 residues: CASSTGTGGSYEQYF. The DNA of the CDR3 is TGTGCCAGCAGCACCGGGACAGGGGGTTCCTACGAGCAGTACTTC. Full variable domain (missing parts from reference TRBV11-2 and TRBJ2-7): EAGVAQSPRYKIIEKRQSVAFWCNPISGHATLYWYQQILGQGPKLLIQFQNNGVVDDSQLPKDRFSAERLKGVDSTLKIQPAKLEDSAVYLCASSTGTGGSYEQYFGPGTRLTVT.

This chain uses TRBV6-5 with TRBJ1-2; no clear D gene. Trimming pared 2 bases from V and 0 bases from J, leaving 13 bases between. From germline, CDR1 is MNHEY and CDR2 SVGAGI. CDR3 length equals 16 residues. CDR3 sequence (DNA): TGTGCCAGCAGTTACAAGGGAGACGCCTCTAACTATGGCTACACCTTC. Protein product: CASSYKGDASNYGYTF.

The CDR3 DNA follows: TGCAGCGTTACACCCCCGGGACGGGTGAACACCGGGGAGCTGTTTTTT. It yields the protein CSVTPPGRVNTGELFF. The genes are TRBV29-1 and TRBJ2-2; D may match TRBD1 or TRBD2 (5 bases each). Germline lookup yields CDR1 SQVTM and CDR2 ANQGSEA. The V end lost 5 bases, the J end lost 1 base, and 17 bases lay between the germline ends. CDR3 length: 16 residues.

The gene calls are TRBV4-1 and TRBJ1-4; 8 nucleotides align to TRBD1. V trimming: 3 bases; J trimming: 8 bases; junction bases outside the gene matches: 11. Germline V gene data show CDR1 as MGHRA and CDR2 as YSYEKL. This CDR3 is built from 16 residues. The CDR3 region has the DNA TGCGCCAGCAGCCAGCTTAATACAGGGGGGCGAGAAAAACTGTTTTTT. Protein product: CASSQLNTGGREKLFF.

The chain is built from TRBV12-5 and TRBJ2-5; D perhaps matches TRBD2 (5 bases). The germline CDR1 and CDR2 sequences are LGHNT and FRNRAP. CDR3 length equals 16 residues. V gave up 1 base and J gave up 4 bases, with 16 bases separating them. Here the CDR3 DNA reads TGTGCTAGTGGTTTGGGTAGCGACCCGGAGCGAGAGACCCAGTACTTC. It is translated as CASGLGSDPERETQYF.